This T cell receptor beta chain was recovered during a study of vaccination and CD4 T cells after COVID-19. Study in general: In culture, cells were exposed to overlapping spike peptides from SARS-CoV-2, HCoV-NL63, HCoV-OC43 and HCoV-229E.

Trimming pared 0 bases from V and 4 bases from J, leaving 20 bases between. The length of the CDR3 is 18 residues. CDR1 and CDR2 (germline): MNHEY, SVGEGT. Sequencing of cultured CD4+ T cell DNA used the Oncomine TCR Beta short-read assay. One entry per CDR3 protein, called by TCRdb with MiXCR from the PCR reads. Among 13,000 or so distinct CDR3 sequences listed, over 40% were seen once. A note on this clonotype: Antigen unknown.

As for treatment: approximately nine-day PBMC culture with coronavirus spike peptide pools or control peptides (ViraFEST assay). The TCR was taken from a human donor who had recovered from COVID-19. The V call is TRBV6-2 or TRBV6-3, the J call TRBJ2-3, with a weak D call TRBD2 (5 bases). The sequencing input was CD4+ T cells from blood, cultured in vitro. CDR3 sequence: CASSYSRVLAPPADTQYF. The CDR3 DNA is TGTGCCAGCAGTTACTCGAGGGTTCTAGCTCCCCCGGCAGATACGCAGTATTTT.